Only a few counts were recorded for the clone carrying this T cell receptor (beta chain). Antigen specificity is unknown. The data derive from a study of blood T cells in healthy people across ages. V gave up 3 bases and J gave up 4 bases; unmatched junction bases: 5. The germline V gene encodes CDR1 DFQATT and CDR2 SNEGSKA (reference sequence). The CDR3 totals 14 residues. For the second PCR, which ran for 7 to 11 cycles, a sample-barcoded 5' primer and a J-beta primer mix were used. In TCRdb, the 5' RACE reads were re-called with MiXCR into one record per CDR3 protein. This repertoire shows about 1.5 million distinct CDR3 sequences, roughly two fifths found once; its top ten account for less than 5%. Study conclusions and caveats: With naive T cell percentage, TCR beta diversity showed a strong correlation. Underestimates were what the diversity estimates from one million T cells were considered to be.

This TCR came from a young woman in good health. The genes are TRBV20-1 and TRBJ2-7; TRBD1 matches 11 bases. Sequences were obtained from blood. CDR3 coding DNA: TGCAGTGCTAGGGACAGGGGGCTAATGTACGAGCAGTACTTC. This encodes CSARDRGLMYEQYF.